One and the same sample provided the 23 T cell receptor beta chains below, sequenced in a study of sequential checkpoint blockade in melanoma. Specified treatment: randomized to nivolumab then ipilimumab (arm A) or the reverse (arm B). Assay used: immunoSEQ multiplex PCR; TCRdb lists only in-frame clones, some missing. The sample has around 30,000 clones, approximately 77% seen once; the top ten hold 18%. The starting material was CD8+ T cells sorted from blood (inferred from file names), obtained from a patient given nivolumab and ipilimumab in sequence. These receptors were collected from a human donor with melanoma.

The chain couples TRBV5-1 to TRBJ1-3; no clear D. Trimming removed 1 base at V and 10 bases at J, with 15 bases between. Germline V CDR1 and CDR2: SGHRS, YFSETQ. This CDR3 has 14 residues. CDR3 DNA sequence: TGCGCCAGCAGCTTGCCGGAAAGCGATCGAACCATATATTTT. Encoded protein: CASSLPESDRTIYF.

This clone was detected a few times. The chain joins TRBV4-1 to TRBJ1-2, with TRBD1 as a possible D gene (5 bases). The germline V gene encodes CDR1 MGHRA and CDR2 YSYEKL. V was pared by 1 base and J by 5 bases, with 8 bases between. This CDR3 has 13 residues. The CDR3 sequence: CASSQVGGYGYTF. CDR3 nucleotides: TGCGCCAGCAGCCAAGTGGGGGGGTATGGCTACACCTTC.

This clone was detected a few times. Germline and junction disagree at one end, which may indicate a read error. This sequence joins TRBV5-4 and TRBJ2-2; a possible D gene is TRBD1 (5 bases). Germline V gives CDR1 SGHNT, CDR2 YYREEE (reference sequence). The CDR3 contains 14 residues. CDR3 in DNA: TGCGCCAGCAGCCAAGGACAGAACACCGGGGAGCTGTTTTTT. It specifies CASSQGQNTGELFF.

The rearrangement links TRBV28 to TRBJ1-2; D remains ambiguous. Deletions cut 4 bases from V and 2 bases from J, with 11 bases between. The CDR3 has 14 amino acids. Per germline, CDR1 MDHEN and CDR2 SYDVKM. The CDR3 sequence is CASSWSGGNYGYTF. CDR3 DNA: TGTGCCAGCAGTTGGTCGGGAGGCAACTATGGCTACACCTTC.

This clone occurred once. CDR3 bases: TGTGCCAGCAGCCCGACGGGCTACGAGCAGTACTTC. This sequence encodes CASSPTGYEQYF. The rearrangement uses TRBV6-6 and TRBJ2-7; D gene unclear. Germline CDR1 is MNHNY and CDR2 is SVGAGI (reference sequence). This CDR3 comprises 12 residues. V was shortened by 6 bases and J by 3 bases, with 9 bases between the two germline ends.

This clone was seen a handful of times. The rearrangement uses TRBV19 and TRBJ1-2; maybe TRBD1 (6 bases). This CDR3 is built from 13 residues. V lost 3 bases and J 6 bases, leaving 11 bases between the germline ends. CDR1 and CDR2 (germline): LNHDA, SQIVND (reference sequence). CDR3 amino acids: CASSIGGADGYTF. The DNA of the CDR3 is TGTGCCAGTAGTATCGGGGGGGCAGATGGCTACACCTTC.

The rearrangement uses TRBV29-1 and TRBJ2-2; possible D gene TRBD1, 6 bases. Between the trimmed V and J ends, which lost 3 bases and 3 bases, there was a span of 20 bases. The CDR3 is 17 residues long. Germline-derived CDR1 and CDR2 are SQVTM and ANQGSEA. The CDR3 DNA sequence: TGCAGCGTTGAGAATCTACACAGGGAAATAGACACCGGGGAGCTGTTTTTT. Amino acid sequence: CSVENLHREIDTGELFF.

A note on this clone: Because the CDR3 is missing its conserved closing phenylalanine or tryptophan, this is likely a read error. This chain links TRBV27 with TRBJ1-2; no reliable D call. V was shortened by 2 bases and J by 0 bases, with 7 bases between the two germline ends. This CDR3 has 14 residues. Germline V CDR1 and CDR2: MNHEY, SMNVEV (reference sequence). The CDR3 loop reads CASSLEPANYGYTL. DNA for the CDR3: TGTGCCAGCAGTTTAGAGCCAGCTAACTATGGCTACACCCTC.

The CDR3 DNA reads TGTGCCAGCAGCGCTCACCATGGGGCCGGAAACACCATATATTTT. Protein: CASSAHHGAGNTIYF. The chain has TRBV9 and TRBJ1-3; tentative D call: TRBD1 (5 bases). Germline CDR1 and CDR2: SGDLS and YYNGEE. This CDR3 region has 15 residues. V dropped 3 bases and J dropped 4 bases, with 14 bases sitting between them.

The chain employs TRBV4-1 and TRBJ1-5; 7 nucleotides align to TRBD1. The CDR3 has 16 residues. CDR1 and CDR2 (germline): MGHRA, YSYEKL. J lost 1 base, V lost 2 bases, and 5 bases had no gene match. DNA for the CDR3: TGCGCCAGCAGCCAATATCTGGGACAGAGCAATCAGCCCCAGCATTTT. Translation gives CASSQYLGQSNQPQHF.

This chain connects TRBV9 to TRBJ2-5; 9 bases align to TRBD2. CDR3 size: 16 residues. Germline CDR1 SGDLS, CDR2 YYNGEE. V lost 3 bases and J lost 5; bases outside the gene matches: 11. DNA of the CDR3: TGTGCCAGCAGCGGTCTAGCGGGGTCGCAGCGGGAGACCCAGTACTTC. Translation: CASSGLAGSQRETQYF.

The genes are TRBV2 and TRBJ2-2; 8 bases agree with TRBD2. J was trimmed by 4 bases and V by 5 bases; bases with no gene match: 12. The length of the CDR3 is 17 residues. Germline CDR1 is SNHLY and CDR2 is FYNNEI. CDR3 coding DNA: TGTGCCAGCAGTCCTTCCGGGAGCGGGAGTGCCACCGGGGAGCTGTTTTTT. Amino acids: CASSPSGSGSATGELFF. The full variable domain, with the rest looked up from reference TRBV2 and TRBJ2-2, is EPEVTQTPSHQVTQMGQEVILRCVPISNHLYFYWYRQILGQKVEFLVSFYNNEISEKSEIFDDQFSVERPDGSNFTLKIRSTKLEDSAMYFCASSPSGSGSATGELFFGEGSRLTVL.

This clone appeared a single time. V gene TRBV27 combines with J gene TRBJ1-1; D gene uncertain. The CDR3 has 15 residues. The V end lost 0 bases, the J end lost 1 base, and 9 bases lay between the germline ends. Germline CDR1 MNHEY, CDR2 SMNVEV (reference sequence). In DNA form, the CDR3 reads TGTGCCAGCAGTTTATCTTCGGAGGGGAACACTGAAGCTTTCTTT. It translates to CASSLSSEGNTEAFF.

The chain combines TRBV6-5 with TRBJ2-7, with 7 bases that match TRBD2. With 6 bases clipped from V and 1 base from J, the junction kept 6 bases outside the gene matches. The CDR3 is 14 residues long. Per the germline V gene, CDR1 is MNHEY and CDR2 is SVGAGI. Here the CDR3 DNA reads TGTGCCAGCAGCCAACTGGGACTATCCTACGAGCAGTACTTC. It codes for CASSQLGLSYEQYF.

This clone showed up just once. The V gene is TRBV4-3, the J gene TRBJ2-7; D ambiguous. V gave up 0 bases and J gave up 0 bases, with 9 bases separating them. CDR1 and CDR2 from the germline V gene are LGHNA and YSLEER. The CDR3 sequence is 15 residues long. For the CDR3, the DNA is TGCGCCAGCAGCCAAGAACGAGACTTCTCCTACGAGCAGTACTTC. Translation: CASSQERDFSYEQYF.

This clone is categorized as medium-sized. The chain has TRBV7-9 and TRBJ1-4, with 10 bases identical to TRBD1. CDR1 and CDR2 from the germline V gene are SEHNR and FQNEAQ (reference sequence). Trimming removed 1 base from V and 3 bases from J; junction bases left unmatched: 5. This CDR3 has 17 residues. CDR3 DNA sequence: TGTGCCAGCAGCTTAGTTGGGACAGGGGCCCCTAATGAAAAACTGTTTTTT. This translates into CASSLVGTGAPNEKLFF.

The gene calls are TRBV5-6 and TRBJ1-1, with D tentatively TRBD1 (5 bases). V dropped 2 bases and J dropped 8 bases, with 7 bases sitting between them. The germline V gene has CDR1 SGHDT and CDR2 YYEEEE. This CDR3 region has 11 residues. The CDR3 coding sequence is TGTGCCAGCAGCTTTAACAGGGAAGCTTTCTTT. Its translation is CASSFNREAFF.

This chain connects TRBV7-9 to TRBJ2-3, with D possibly TRBD2 on 7 matching bases. V was clipped by 1 base and J by 5 bases, with 16 bases between them. The germline gives CDR1 SEHNR, CDR2 FQNEAQ (reference sequence). CDR3 length: 16 residues. The CDR3 DNA reads as TGTGCCAGCAGCTTAGAGAGTGGGGGGGCCAGAGATACGCAGTATTTT. Translated, it gives CASSLESGGARDTQYF.

The chain couples TRBV28 to TRBJ1-5; D remains unclear. Looked up from germline, CDR1 is MDHEN and CDR2 is SYDVKM. The CDR3 runs to 15 residues. The V end was cut by 6 bases, the J end by 7 bases, with 19 bases between. CDR3 sequence (DNA): TGTGCCAGCAGCCCGAGCGTGACGGGTAGGCAGCCCCAGCATTTT. Amino acid sequence: CASSPSVTGRQPQHF.

This clone was found a few times. V is TRBV19 and J is TRBJ1-5, with D possibly TRBD1 on 6 matching bases. Germline values: CDR1 LNHDA, CDR2 SQIVND (reference sequence). The CDR3 is made up of 14 amino acids. The V end was cut by 5 bases, the J end by 5 bases, with 13 bases between. The CDR3 bases are TGTGCCAGTAGTCTATACAGGGACCATCAGCCCCAGCATTTT. It codes for CASSLYRDHQPQHF.

The V gene is TRBV13, the J gene TRBJ1-2; 8 positions agree with TRBD1. Germline trimming cut 7 bases from V and 8 bases from J; bases unmatched to any gene: 15. Germline assignment: CDR1 PRHDT and CDR2 FYEKMQ (reference sequence). This CDR3 is built from 15 residues. CDR3 residues: CASTLWDRTDGGYTF. The DNA of the CDR3 is TGTGCCAGCACCCTTTGGGACAGGACGGATGGGGGCTACACCTTC.

The chain recombines TRBV30 with TRBJ2-1; 7 nucleotides align to TRBD2. Trimming took 2 bases from V and 10 from J; bases not matched to a gene: 8. The length of the CDR3 is 13 residues. Germline CDR1 is GTSNPN and CDR2 is SVGIG (reference sequence). CDR3 bases: TGTGCCTGGAGTCCCATGCGGGGGTGGGAGCAGTTCTTC. It translates to CAWSPMRGWEQFF. Drawing the rest from reference TRBV30 and TRBJ2-1, the complete variable domain is SQTIHQWPATLVQPVGSPLSLECTVEGTSNPNLYWYRQAAGRGLQLLFYSVGIGQISSEVPQNLSASRPQDRQFILSSKKLLLSDSGFYLCAWSPMRGWEQFFGPGTRLTVL.

The V and J genes are TRBV9 and TRBJ2-7; 9 positions agree with TRBD2. The CDR3 extends over 14 amino acids. The junction had 8 bases not matched to a gene; V was cut back by 2 bases and J by 8 bases. The germline V gene has CDR1 SGDLS and CDR2 YYNGEE. CDR3 in DNA: TGTGCCAGCAGCGTTAGCGGGAGAGACGATAAGCAGTACTTC. This translates into CASSVSGRDDKQYF.